The 13 T cell receptor beta chains listed next were all sequenced from one sample in a study of shared clonotypes between healthy human individuals. TCRdb keeps only in-frame clones here, not all; method: immunoSEQ multiplex PCR. The sample holds hundreds of thousands of clones, around 67% seen once. Sequenced: memory CD4+ T cells sorted from blood. The subset denotes: CD45RA-negative fraction. These receptors all come from a woman aged 25 to 45 in good health.

The gene calls are TRBV28 and TRBJ1-5; 11 bases agree with TRBD1. Trimming cost V 6 bases and J 2 bases; bases outside gene matches: 18. Germline CDR1 and CDR2: MDHEN and SYDVKM. CDR3 length equals 20 residues. The CDR3 nucleotides are TGTGCCAGCAGGGCTCGGACAGGGGGCAGGGGTCCTCGGGGCAATCAGCCCCAGCATTTT. Translating it yields CASRARTGGRGPRGNQPQHF.

This chain connects TRBV6-5 to TRBJ2-7, with unresolved D. Germline loops: CDR1 MNHEY, CDR2 SVGAGI. Trimming shortened V by 7 bases and J by 2 bases, and 6 bases separated the two germline ends. The CDR3 totals 11 residues. The CDR3 DNA sequence: TGTGCCAGCACCTTGACCTACGAGCAGTACTTC. It codes for CASTLTYEQYF.

This chain uses TRBV2 with TRBJ2-1; D possibly corresponds to TRBD2 (5 bases). V was trimmed by 3 bases and J by 5 bases, leaving 17 bases between them. The CDR3 has 16 residues. CDR1 is SNHLY, CDR2 FYNNEI, per germline. CDR3: CASSDTVLGDHNEQFF. CDR3 nucleotides: TGTGCCAGCAGTGATACCGTCCTCGGGGATCACAATGAGCAGTTCTTC.

The chain recombines TRBV13 with TRBJ2-7; D might be TRBD1 (6 bases). Per the germline V gene, CDR1 is PRHDT and CDR2 is FYEKMQ (reference sequence). The CDR3 loop spans 15 amino acids. The V and J ends lost 5 bases and 6 bases respectively, with 20 bases between them. The CDR3 nucleotides read TGTGCCAGCAGCACAGCACAGGGAACCCCGCTCGAGCAGTACTTC. Its translation: CASSTAQGTPLEQYF.

The chain has TRBV28 and TRBJ2-3, with 10 bases aligning to TRBD2. This CDR3 contains 14 residues. Trimming cost V 6 bases and J 7 bases; bases outside gene matches: 7. Germline V gene lookup returns CDR1 MDHEN and CDR2 SYDVKM. As DNA, the CDR3 is TGTGCCAGCAGAACTAGCGGGATGACCCATACGCAGTATTTT. It is translated as CASRTSGMTHTQYF. The full variable domain, rest sourced from reference TRBV28 and TRBJ2-3, is DVKVTQSSRYLVKRTGEKVFLECVQDMDHENMFWYRQDPGLGLRLIYFSYDVKMKEKGDIPEGYSVSREKKERFSLILESASTNQTSMYLCASRTSGMTHTQYFGPGTRLTVL.

J is TRBJ2-1 and V is TRBV7-9; 15 nucleotides match TRBD2. This CDR3 comprises 16 residues. Germline-derived CDR1 and CDR2 are SEHNR and FQNEAQ (reference sequence). V lost 5 bases and J lost 7; bases outside the gene matches: 6. The CDR3 DNA is TGTGCCAGCAGCCCGGAGGGGACTAGCGGGAGGAATGAGCAGTTCTTC. It translates to CASSPEGTSGRNEQFF.

V gene TRBV25-1 combines with J gene TRBJ2-7; 7 bases fit TRBD1. Germline lookup yields CDR1 MGHDK and CDR2 SYGVNS. The junction had 9 bases not matched to a gene; V was cut back by 1 base and J by 3 bases. This CDR3 is built from 16 residues. Written as DNA, the CDR3 is TGTGCCAGCAGTGAATCAGGGGGACAGTTCTTCTACGAGCAGTACTTC. The encoded protein is CASSESGGQFFYEQYF.

The chain combines TRBV5-1 with TRBJ2-7; D not certain. The CDR3 consists of 14 residues. V dropped 1 base and J dropped 0 bases, with 8 bases sitting between them. CDR1 and CDR2 from the germline V gene are SGHRS and YFSETQ. The CDR3 nucleotides read TGCGCCAGCAGCTTGTCCAGTTCCTCCTACGAGCAGTACTTC. As protein: CASSLSSSSYEQYF. The full variable domain, rest sourced from reference TRBV5-1 and TRBJ2-7, is KAGVTQTPRYLIKTRGQQVTLSCSPISGHRSVSWYQQTPGQGLQFLFEYFSETQRNKGNFPGRFSGRQFSNSRSEMNVSTLELGDSALYLCASSLSSSSYEQYFGPGTRLTVT.

V usage is TRBV10-1 and J usage is TRBJ1-2; D is uncertain. Trimming stripped 1 base from V and 4 bases from J, with 7 bases between. The CDR3 covers 13 residues. Germline V gene sequence: CDR1 WNHNN, CDR2 SYGVQD (reference sequence). CDR3 loop: CASSEFGSYGYTF. CDR3 coding DNA: TGCGCCAGCAGTGAGTTCGGTAGCTATGGCTACACCTTC.

Regarding this clone: The same CDR3 can be traced to other DNA sequences in this sample. The V call is TRBV2, the J call TRBJ2-2; 7 bases align to TRBD1. This CDR3 has 14 amino acids. V trimming: 6 bases; J trimming: 0 bases; junction bases outside the gene matches: 1. In germline, CDR1 is SNHLY, CDR2 FYNNEI. CDR3 in amino acids: CASRGTANTGELFF. In nucleotides, the CDR3 is TGTGCCAGCAGAGGGACAGCGAACACCGGGGAGCTGTTTTTT.

The chain combines TRBV7-9 with TRBJ2-2, with 10 bases that match TRBD1. Trimming at V came to 3 bases and at J to 4 bases, leaving 2 bases not matched to a gene. The germline gives CDR1 SEHNR, CDR2 FQNEAQ (reference sequence). The CDR3 runs 15 residues. In nucleotides, the CDR3 is TGTGCCAGCAGCTTTGGGACAGGGGTCACCGGGGAGCTGTTTTTT. This encodes CASSFGTGVTGELFF.

This clone was seen only a few times. The chain joins TRBV5-1 to TRBJ1-4; 7 positions agree with TRBD1. Germline V gives CDR1 SGHRS, CDR2 YFSETQ. The CDR3 runs 15 residues. After removal of 3 bases from V and 0 bases from J, the junction contained 2 bases not matched to a gene. CDR3 coding DNA: TGCGCCAGCAGCTGGGGACAGACAACTAATGAAAAACTGTTTTTT. Its translation is CASSWGQTTNEKLFF.

The V gene is TRBV19, the J gene TRBJ1-1, with D perhaps TRBD1 (5 bases). CDR1 LNHDA and CDR2 SQIVND come from the germline V gene (reference sequence). The CDR3 has 14 amino acids. The V end lost 6 bases, the J end lost 4 bases, and 15 bases lay between the germline ends. CDR3: CASSSRGGSTEAFF. The CDR3 region has the DNA TGTGCCAGTAGCTCAAGGGGAGGGAGCACTGAAGCTTTCTTT.